These 30 T cell receptor beta chains came from one sample sequenced in a study of T-cell memory formation after mild COVID-19. TCRdb called the 5' RACE reads again in MiXCR, with one record for every CDR3 protein. Of around 50,000 distinct CDR3 sequences in the sample, around 12% are singletons; the top ten hold more than 20%. Material: PBMCs or a T cell subset sorted from them (not recorded which). The receptor set was obtained from a young man who had mild COVID-19 (a few samples of this study predate the infection). Cell type and time point are not known.

This clonotype was counted ten times or more. The V and J genes are TRBV18 and TRBJ1-5; possibly TRBD1 for D (5 bases). V was cut by 3 bases and J by 6 bases, with 9 bases left in between. The germline V gene has CDR1 KGHSH and CDR2 LQKENI. The CDR3 length is 13 residues. The CDR3 spells CASSPGGGQPQHF. In DNA form, the CDR3 reads TGTGCCAGCTCACCGGGGGGGGGTCAGCCCCAGCATTTT. The whole variable domain, filled in from reference TRBV18 and TRBJ1-5, reads NAGVMQNPRHLVRRRGQEARLRCSPMKGHSHVYWYRQLPEEGLKFMVYLQKENIIDESGMPKERFSAEFPKEGPSILRIQQVVRGDSAAYFCASSPGGGQPQHFGDGTRLSIL.

Only a few counts were recorded for this clonotype. The chain's CDR3 is CASSGGTLQNIQYF. Written as DNA, the CDR3 is TGCGCCAGCAGCGGGGGGACACTTCAAAACATTCAGTACTTC. The chain couples TRBV5-1 to TRBJ2-4; tentatively, D is TRBD1 or TRBD2 (6 bases each). The CDR3 loop spans 14 amino acids. With 4 bases removed from V and 5 bases from J, the gap between germline ends came to 13 bases. CDR1 and CDR2 (germline): SGHRS, YFSETQ.

This clonotype was detected a few times. The gene calls are TRBV28 and TRBJ2-3, with TRBD2 matching 8 bases. This CDR3 spans 14 amino acids. Losses at the gene ends were 11 bases for V and 4 bases for J; bases not matched to a gene: 11. CDR1 MDHEN and CDR2 SYDVKM come from the germline V gene. CDR3 region: CAPGGPSRADTQYF. For the CDR3, the DNA is TGTGCCCCGGGGGGGCCCTCGAGGGCAGATACGCAGTATTTT.

In this sample, this clonotype turned up a few times. The chain couples TRBV6-4 to TRBJ2-7; D is undetermined. V was shortened by 5 bases and J by 0 bases, with 11 bases between the two germline ends. Germline CDR1 MRHNA, CDR2 SNTAGT. The CDR3 covers 14 residues. The CDR3 here is CASSPAPFSYEQYF. In DNA form, the CDR3 reads TGTGCCAGCAGTCCAGCTCCCTTCTCCTACGAGCAGTACTTC.

This clonotype has only a few counts. The genes are TRBV5-1 and TRBJ1-4; D remains unclear. The germline V gene encodes CDR1 SGHRS and CDR2 YFSETQ. The CDR3 covers 15 residues. V lost 0 bases, J lost 0 bases, and 6 bases lay in between. The CDR3 region has the DNA TGCGCCAGCAGCTTGGTCGGGACAACTAATGAAAAACTGTTTTTT. Translated, it gives CASSLVGTTNEKLFF.

This clonotype was seen a handful of times. CDR3: CASRPTRNTDTQYF. The CDR3, as DNA: TGTGCCAGCAGGCCAACCCGGAACACAGATACGCAGTATTTT. The chain is built from TRBV7-2 and TRBJ2-3; no clear D gene. Germline V gene data show CDR1 as SGHTA and CDR2 as FQGNSA. The V end lost 6 bases, the J end lost 2 bases, and 12 bases lay between the germline ends. This CDR3 has 14 amino acids.

This clonotype was detected a few times. The rearrangement uses TRBV15 and TRBJ2-4; a possible D gene is TRBD2 (6 bases). V lost 2 bases to trimming and J lost 8 bases, with 16 bases between them. The CDR3 consists of 15 residues. Germline assignment: CDR1 LNHNV and CDR2 YYDKDF (reference sequence). CDR3 coding DNA: TGTGCCACCAGCAGATTGGGACTTTACGGGGACATTCAGTACTTC. Its protein product is CATSRLGLYGDIQYF.

The rearrangement links TRBV6-2 or TRBV6-3 to TRBJ2-5; perhaps D is TRBD1 or TRBD2 (5 bases each). This CDR3 comprises 19 residues. V was shortened by 0 bases and J by 3 bases, with 23 bases between the two germline ends. Per the germline V gene, CDR1 is MNHEY and CDR2 is SVGEGT. CDR3 nucleotide sequence: TGTGCCAGCAGTTACTCACTCCGGGACCCAGTTACCTCAGAAGAGACCCAGTACTTC. Amino acids: CASSYSLRDPVTSEETQYF.

There are a few counts of this clonotype. The chain is built from TRBV12-3 or TRBV12-4 and TRBJ2-1; a weak D match, TRBD1 (6 bases). This CDR3 is built from 17 residues. V lost 5 bases and J lost 0, with 17 bases in between. CDR3 amino acids: CASSGGQGTSSYNEQFF. CDR3 in DNA: TGTGCCAGCAGTGGGGGACAAGGGACGAGCTCCTACAATGAGCAGTTCTTC.

This clonotype was observed a few times. The V call is TRBV4-3, the J call TRBJ2-3, with TRBD2 identical over 9 bases. V shed 4 bases and J 2 bases; nucleotides not matched to a gene: 4. CDR1 and CDR2 (germline): LGHNA, YSLEER. This CDR3 spans 15 amino acids. The CDR3, as DNA: TGCGCCAGCAGCCGAGGACTAGCGATCACAGATACGCAGTATTTT. Its translation is CASSRGLAITDTQYF.

In this sample, this clonotype turned up many times. V is TRBV25-1 and J is TRBJ2-3, with TRBD1 identical over 10 bases. Germline V gene data show CDR1 as MGHDK and CDR2 as SYGVNS. Trimming removed 7 bases from V and 6 bases from J; junction bases left unmatched: 7. The CDR3 consists of 14 residues. The CDR3 region is CASTSGTGADTQYF. CDR3 nucleotide sequence: TGTGCCAGCACTTCCGGGACAGGGGCTGATACGCAGTATTTT.

This clonotype was counted a few times. The rearrangement joins TRBV20-1 to TRBJ1-6; the D is unclear. Deletions cut 3 bases from V and 0 bases from J, with 12 bases between. CDR1 and CDR2 from the germline V gene are DFQATT and SNEGSKA (reference sequence). This CDR3 has 16 residues. In nucleotides, the CDR3 is TGCAGTGCTAGTGTCAGGCCGAGCTCCTATAATTCACCCCTCCACTTT. This gives the protein CSASVRPSSYNSPLHF.

The V and J genes are TRBV19 and TRBJ2-3, with D possibly TRBD2 on 5 matching bases. The germline V gene encodes CDR1 LNHDA and CDR2 SQIVND (reference sequence). V lost 6 bases and J lost 2, with 9 bases in between. There are 13 residues in the CDR3. The DNA for the CDR3 is TGTGCCAGTAGGCTAGGACTCACAGATACGCAGTATTTT. Its translation: CASRLGLTDTQYF.

This sequence joins TRBV7-2 and TRBJ1-3; D perhaps matches TRBD1 (6 bases). Germline CDR1 SGHTA, CDR2 FQGNSA. The CDR3 extends over 15 amino acids. Trimming removed 5 bases at V and 2 bases at J, with 13 bases between. CDR3 in amino acids: CASSRMGGAGNTIYF. The CDR3 bases are TGTGCCAGCAGCCGCATGGGGGGCGCTGGAAACACCATATATTTT.

This clonotype is labeled medium-sized. The chain employs TRBV20-1 and TRBJ2-3, with TRBD1 matching 9 bases. Trimming cost V 1 base and J 4 bases; bases outside gene matches: 0. The CDR3 extends over 13 amino acids. Germline V gives CDR1 DFQATT, CDR2 SNEGSKA (reference sequence). The CDR3 here is CSARGDRADTQYF. Here the CDR3 DNA reads TGCAGTGCTAGAGGGGACAGGGCAGATACGCAGTATTTT.

V usage is TRBV6-5 and J usage is TRBJ1-6, with D possibly TRBD1 on 5 matching bases. The CDR3 is made up of 15 amino acids. V was cut by 6 bases and J by 10 bases, with 19 bases left in between. Germline V lookup: CDR1 MNHEY, CDR2 SVGAGI. CDR3 in amino acids: CASSRSPRGGSPLHF. The CDR3 coding sequence is TGTGCCAGCAGCCGCTCTCCAAGGGGTGGATCACCCCTCCACTTT.

This clonotype appeared a single time. The rearrangement joins TRBV20-1 to TRBJ2-5, with 8 bases aligning to TRBD2. In germline, CDR1 is DFQATT, CDR2 SNEGSKA (reference sequence). The CDR3 has 14 amino acids. V trimming: 1 base; J trimming: 4 bases; junction bases outside the gene matches: 5. The CDR3 reads CSARAGGFGETQYF. CDR3 nucleotides: TGCAGTGCTAGAGCGGGGGGGTTTGGAGAGACCCAGTACTTC.

The chain employs TRBV23-1 and TRBJ1-5; D perhaps matches TRBD1 (5 bases). TRBV23-1 is treated as an ORF (open reading frame) with a function not yet certain. The CDR3 sequence is 15 residues long. Trimming removed 3 bases from V and 4 bases from J, with 13 bases in between. The CDR3 DNA is TGCGCCAGCAGTCATGGGCAGGGCGTAAATCAGCCCCAGCATTTT. Encoded protein: CASSHGQGVNQPQHF.

This clonotype was seen repeatedly, ten times or more. The CDR3 is CASSARTSGVNEQFF. In nucleotides, the CDR3 is TGCGCCAGCAGCGCTCGGACTAGCGGGGTAAATGAGCAGTTCTTC. This chain uses TRBV5-1 with TRBJ2-1; 12 nucleotides match TRBD2. Germline V gene lookup returns CDR1 SGHRS and CDR2 YFSETQ. V gave up 4 bases and J gave up 7 bases; unmatched junction bases: 6. The CDR3 loop spans 15 amino acids.

This chain joins TRBV19 and TRBJ1-1; a possible D gene is TRBD1 (5 bases). Germline V gives CDR1 LNHDA, CDR2 SQIVND (reference sequence). V lost 2 bases and J lost 4, with 14 bases in between. The CDR3 covers 15 residues. The CDR3 region has the DNA TGTGCCAGTAGTATAAATGGAAGGGACGGCACTGAAGCTTTCTTT. Its translation is CASSINGRDGTEAFF.

This clonotype showed up many times. This chain links TRBV11-2 with TRBJ2-1; D is unclear. This CDR3 region has 14 residues. Germline CDR1 is SGHAT and CDR2 is FQNNGV. The V end was cut by 1 base, the J end by 5 bases, with 9 bases between. CDR3 nucleotide sequence: TGTGCCAGCAGCTTAGTAATCGACCACAATGAGCAGTTCTTC. Translation: CASSLVIDHNEQFF.

In nucleotides, the CDR3 is TGTGCCAGCAGCTTATACGCGGGGGGCCACGAGCAGTTCTTC. It yields the protein CASSLYAGGHEQFF. This chain links TRBV7-2 with TRBJ2-1, with 8 bases that match TRBD2. Germline CDR1 reads SGHTA; CDR2 reads FQGNSA. There are 14 residues in the CDR3. After removal of 2 bases from V and 10 bases from J, the junction contained 7 bases not matched to a gene.

This clonotype was picked up many times. The V and J genes are TRBV11-2 and TRBJ2-3, with a tentative D call TRBD2 (6 bases). The CDR3 is 14 residues long. Trimming stripped 4 bases from V and 2 bases from J, with 10 bases between. Per germline, CDR1 SGHAT and CDR2 FQNNGV. The CDR3 region has the DNA TGTGCCAGCAGCTCCGGGAGCAACACAGATACGCAGTATTTT. This translates into CASSSGSNTDTQYF.

This clonotype showed up just a few times. The V gene is TRBV20-1, the J gene TRBJ1-2; D unclear. CDR1 is DFQATT, CDR2 SNEGSKA, per germline (reference sequence). The CDR3 consists of 12 residues. Trimming took 7 bases from V and 0 from J, leaving 9 bases between them. The CDR3 DNA is TGCAGTGGGACGATTGCTAACTATGGCTACACCTTC. Protein sequence: CSGTIANYGYTF.

This clonotype has only a few counts. The rearrangement uses TRBV4-2 and TRBJ2-3, with 7 bases lining up with TRBD2. The trim removed 1 base at V and 2 bases at J, leaving 3 bases unmatched. Germline CDR1 LGHNA, CDR2 YNFKEQ. CDR3 length: 15 residues. In DNA form, the CDR3 reads TGTGCCAGCAGCCAAGGGGCGGGAGACACAGATACGCAGTATTTT. Protein product: CASSQGAGDTDTQYF.

This clonotype was seen at least ten times. This sequence joins TRBV7-3 and TRBJ2-5; 8 bases are a match to TRBD2. Germline assignment: CDR1 SGHTA and CDR2 FQGTGA. CDR3 length equals 15 residues. With 0 bases clipped from V and 4 bases from J, the junction kept 4 bases outside the gene matches. This CDR3 reads CASSLTGGAGETQYF. CDR3 DNA sequence: TGTGCCAGCAGCTTAACCGGGGGGGCAGGAGAGACCCAGTACTTC.

The chain is built from TRBV7-2 and TRBJ2-4; weak D call: TRBD1 (5 bases). V shed 0 bases and J shed 1 base, with 10 bases lying between them. Looked up from germline, CDR1 is SGHTA and CDR2 is FQGNSA. The CDR3 spans 16 residues. CDR3 region: CASSLALGVAKNIQYF. The DNA of the CDR3 is TGTGCCAGCAGCTTAGCGCTAGGGGTGGCCAAAAACATTCAGTACTTC.

This clonotype was seen at least ten times. V and J are TRBV4-3 and TRBJ2-2; D not certain. The V and J ends lost 1 base and 3 bases respectively, with 12 bases between them. Germline V gene sequence: CDR1 LGHNA, CDR2 YSLEER. The CDR3 covers 16 residues. The DNA for the CDR3 is TGCGCCAGCAGCCAAGTATCTTACCGGGACACCGGGGAGCTGTTTTTT. This gives the protein CASSQVSYRDTGELFF.

This clonotype showed up just a few times. The chain is built from TRBV5-1 and TRBJ2-3; D might be TRBD2 (7 bases). This CDR3 has 17 residues. Trimming removed 1 base at V and 8 bases at J, with 23 bases between. From germline, CDR1 is SGHRS and CDR2 YFSETQ. The CDR3 DNA reads TGCGCCAGCAGCTTGTCGGTCCCGGGGGGCCCCGCAGGTACGCAGTATTTT. Protein product: CASSLSVPGGPAGTQYF.

In this sample, this clonotype turned up many times. V is TRBV7-4 and J is TRBJ2-1, with a possible D match to TRBD1 (6 bases). V lost 2 bases to trimming and J lost 7 bases, with 15 bases between them. CDR3 length equals 15 residues. Germline CDR1 reads SGHVT; CDR2 reads SQSDAQ. CDR3 nucleotide sequence: TGTGCCAGCAGCTTAAGGGGGTGCCCTCGGAATGAGCAGTTCTTC. It codes for CASSLRGCPRNEQFF.